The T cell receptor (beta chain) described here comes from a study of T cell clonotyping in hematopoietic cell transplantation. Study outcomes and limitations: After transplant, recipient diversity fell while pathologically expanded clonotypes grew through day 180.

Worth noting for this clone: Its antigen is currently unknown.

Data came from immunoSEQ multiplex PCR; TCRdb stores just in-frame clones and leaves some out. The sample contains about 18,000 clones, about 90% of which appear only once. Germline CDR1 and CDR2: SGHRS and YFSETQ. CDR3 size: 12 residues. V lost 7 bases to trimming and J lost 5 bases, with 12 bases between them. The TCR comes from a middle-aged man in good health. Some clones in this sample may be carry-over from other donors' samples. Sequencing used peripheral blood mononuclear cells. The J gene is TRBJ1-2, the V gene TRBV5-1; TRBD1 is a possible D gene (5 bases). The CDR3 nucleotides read TGCGCCAGCGGGGCCGACTATTATGGCTACACCTTC. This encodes CASGADYYGYTF.